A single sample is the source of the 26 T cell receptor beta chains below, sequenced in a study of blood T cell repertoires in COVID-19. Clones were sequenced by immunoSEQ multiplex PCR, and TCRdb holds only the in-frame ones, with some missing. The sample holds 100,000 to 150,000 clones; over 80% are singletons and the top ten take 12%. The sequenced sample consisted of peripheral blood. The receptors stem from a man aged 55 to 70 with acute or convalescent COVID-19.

The CDR3 protein is CASSADRGLAFF. In DNA, the CDR3 is TGTGCCAGCAGTGCGGACAGGGGACTAGCTTTCTTT. This chain connects TRBV2 to TRBJ1-1; TRBD1 matches at 9 bases. Germline CDR1 and CDR2: SNHLY and FYNNEI. The CDR3 consists of 12 residues. Losses at the gene ends were 4 bases for V and 10 bases for J; bases not matched to a gene: 4.

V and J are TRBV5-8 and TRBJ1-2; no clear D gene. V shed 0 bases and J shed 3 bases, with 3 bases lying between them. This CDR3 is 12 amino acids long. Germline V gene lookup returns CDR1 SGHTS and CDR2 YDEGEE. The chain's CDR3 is CASSLADYGYTF. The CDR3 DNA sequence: TGTGCCAGCAGCTTGGCAGACTATGGCTACACCTTC.

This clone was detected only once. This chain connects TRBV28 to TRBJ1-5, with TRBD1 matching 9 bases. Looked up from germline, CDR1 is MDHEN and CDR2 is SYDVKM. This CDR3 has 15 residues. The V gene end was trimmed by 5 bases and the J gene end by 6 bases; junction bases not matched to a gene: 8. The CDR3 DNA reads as TGTGCCAGCAGTCTGAGAACAGGGGGCGTTCAGCCCCAGCATTTT. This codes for CASSLRTGGVQPQHF.

The CDR3 loop is CASSQAQRGTYEQYF. CDR3 DNA sequence: TGTGCCAGCAGCCAAGCTCAGCGGGGGACCTACGAGCAGTACTTC. This chain links TRBV4-2 with TRBJ2-7; 8 bases fit TRBD2. After removal of 1 base from V and 2 bases from J, the junction contained 4 bases not matched to a gene. Germline CDR1 and CDR2: LGHNA and YNFKEQ. The length of the CDR3 is 15 residues.

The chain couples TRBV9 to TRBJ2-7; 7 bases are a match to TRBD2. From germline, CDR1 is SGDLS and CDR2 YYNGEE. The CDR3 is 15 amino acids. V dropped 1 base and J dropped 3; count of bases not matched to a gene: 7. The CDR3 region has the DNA TGTGCCAGCAGCGTATCATCGGCGGGAGACTACGAGCAGTACTTC. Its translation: CASSVSSAGDYEQYF.

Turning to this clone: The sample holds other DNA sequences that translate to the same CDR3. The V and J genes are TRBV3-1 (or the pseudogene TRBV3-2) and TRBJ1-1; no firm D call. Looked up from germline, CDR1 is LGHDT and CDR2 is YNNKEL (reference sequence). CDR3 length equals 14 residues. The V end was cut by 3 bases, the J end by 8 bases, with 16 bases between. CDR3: CASSHPGSGTEAFF. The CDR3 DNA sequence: TGTGCCAGCAGCCACCCGGGTTCTGGCACCGAAGCTTTCTTT.

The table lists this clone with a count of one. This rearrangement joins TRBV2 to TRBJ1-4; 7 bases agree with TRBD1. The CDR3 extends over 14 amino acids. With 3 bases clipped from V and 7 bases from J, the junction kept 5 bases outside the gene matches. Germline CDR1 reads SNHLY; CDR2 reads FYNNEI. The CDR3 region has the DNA TGTGCCAGCAGTGACGAGGGGGCCGGTGAAAAACTGTTTTTT. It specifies CASSDEGAGEKLFF.

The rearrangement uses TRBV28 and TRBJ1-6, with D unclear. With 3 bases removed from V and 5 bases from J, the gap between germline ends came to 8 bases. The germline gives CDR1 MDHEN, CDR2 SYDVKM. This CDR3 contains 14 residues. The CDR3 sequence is CASSLWEDNSPLHF. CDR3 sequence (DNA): TGTGCCAGCAGTTTGTGGGAGGATAATTCACCCCTCCACTTT. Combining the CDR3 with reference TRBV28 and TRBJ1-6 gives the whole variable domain DVKVTQSSRYLVKRTGEKVFLECVQDMDHENMFWYRQDPGLGLRLIYFSYDVKMKEKGDIPEGYSVSREKKERFSLILESASTNQTSMYLCASSLWEDNSPLHFGNGTRLTVT.

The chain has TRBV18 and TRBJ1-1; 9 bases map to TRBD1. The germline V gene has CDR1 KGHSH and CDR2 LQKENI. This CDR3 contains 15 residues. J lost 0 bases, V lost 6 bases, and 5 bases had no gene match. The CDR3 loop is CASSPGTGMNTEAFF. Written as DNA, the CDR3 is TGTGCCAGCTCCCCGGGGACAGGGATGAACACTGAAGCTTTCTTT.

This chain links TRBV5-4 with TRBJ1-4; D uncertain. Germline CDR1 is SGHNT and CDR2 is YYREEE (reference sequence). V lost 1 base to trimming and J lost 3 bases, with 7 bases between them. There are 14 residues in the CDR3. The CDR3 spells CASSLSLANEKLFF. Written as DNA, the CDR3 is TGTGCCAGCAGCTTGAGTTTAGCTAATGAAAAACTGTTTTTT.

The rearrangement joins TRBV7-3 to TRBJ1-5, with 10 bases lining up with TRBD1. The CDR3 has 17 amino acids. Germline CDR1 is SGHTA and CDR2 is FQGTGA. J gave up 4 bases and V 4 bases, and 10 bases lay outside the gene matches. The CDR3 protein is CASSSPDRGFWNQPQHF. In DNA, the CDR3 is TGTGCCAGCAGCTCACCGGACAGGGGGTTTTGGAATCAGCCCCAGCATTTT. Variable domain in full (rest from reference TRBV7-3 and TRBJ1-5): GAGVSQTPSNKVTEKGKYVELRCDPISGHTALYWYRQSLGQGPEFLIYFQGTGAADDSGLPNDRFFAVRPEGSVSTLKIQRTERGDSAVYLCASSSPDRGFWNQPQHFGDGTRLSIL.

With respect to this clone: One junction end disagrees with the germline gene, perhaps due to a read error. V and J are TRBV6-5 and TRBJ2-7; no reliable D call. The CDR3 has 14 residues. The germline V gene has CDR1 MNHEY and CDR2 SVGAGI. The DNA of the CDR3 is TGTGCCAGCAGTGACTCCGCCCTCGGTAGAGAGCAGTACTTC. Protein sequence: CASSDSALGREQYF.

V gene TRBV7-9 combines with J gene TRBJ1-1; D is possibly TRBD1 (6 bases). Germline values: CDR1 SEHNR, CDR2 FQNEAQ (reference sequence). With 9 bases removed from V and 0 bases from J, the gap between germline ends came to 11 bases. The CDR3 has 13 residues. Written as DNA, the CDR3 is TGTGCCAGTATGGACAGCCTGAACACTGAAGCTTTCTTT. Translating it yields CASMDSLNTEAFF.

The CDR3 bases are TGCGCCAGCAGTGGGGCTAGCGCTTACAATGAGCAGTTCTTC. It is translated as CASSGASAYNEQFF. This chain joins TRBV10-1 and TRBJ2-1; D is perhaps TRBD2 (6 bases). Trimming removed 4 bases from V and 4 bases from J, with 11 bases in between. The germline gives CDR1 WNHNN, CDR2 SYGVQD (reference sequence). This CDR3 comprises 14 residues.

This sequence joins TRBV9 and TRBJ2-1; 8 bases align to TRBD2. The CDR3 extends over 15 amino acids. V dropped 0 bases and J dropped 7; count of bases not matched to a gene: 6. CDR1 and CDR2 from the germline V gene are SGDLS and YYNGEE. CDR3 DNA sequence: TGTGCCAGCAGCGTAGGGAGCGGGAGTAGAAATGAGCAGTTCTTC. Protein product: CASSVGSGSRNEQFF.

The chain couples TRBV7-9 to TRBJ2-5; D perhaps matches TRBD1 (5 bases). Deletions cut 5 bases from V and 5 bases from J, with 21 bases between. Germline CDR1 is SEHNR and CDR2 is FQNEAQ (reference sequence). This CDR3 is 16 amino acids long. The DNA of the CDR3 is TGTGCCAGCAGCCCAAACGCAGGGAACGTTGGGGAGACCCAGTACTTC. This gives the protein CASSPNAGNVGETQYF.

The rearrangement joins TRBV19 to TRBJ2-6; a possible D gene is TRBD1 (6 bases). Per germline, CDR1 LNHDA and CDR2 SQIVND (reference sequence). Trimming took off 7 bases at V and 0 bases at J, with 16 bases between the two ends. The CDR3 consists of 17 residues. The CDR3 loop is CASISPGANSGANVLTF. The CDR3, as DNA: TGTGCCAGTATAAGTCCAGGGGCAAACTCTGGGGCCAACGTCCTGACTTTC.

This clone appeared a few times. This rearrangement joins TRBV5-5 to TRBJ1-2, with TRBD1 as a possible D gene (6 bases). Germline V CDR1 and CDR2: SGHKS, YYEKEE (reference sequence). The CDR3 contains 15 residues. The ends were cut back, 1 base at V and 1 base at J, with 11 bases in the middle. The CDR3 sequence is CASSLYDRLNYGYTF. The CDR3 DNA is TGTGCCAGCAGCTTGTACGACAGGCTTAACTATGGCTACACCTTC.

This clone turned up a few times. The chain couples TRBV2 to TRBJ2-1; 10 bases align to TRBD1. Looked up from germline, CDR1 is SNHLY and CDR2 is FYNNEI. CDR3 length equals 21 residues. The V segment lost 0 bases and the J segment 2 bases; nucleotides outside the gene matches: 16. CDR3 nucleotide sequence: TGTGCCAGCAGTGAAGCGGGGGACAGGGGAAATACGAAAGCCCCCTACAATGAGCAGTTCTTC. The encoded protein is CASSEAGDRGNTKAPYNEQFF.

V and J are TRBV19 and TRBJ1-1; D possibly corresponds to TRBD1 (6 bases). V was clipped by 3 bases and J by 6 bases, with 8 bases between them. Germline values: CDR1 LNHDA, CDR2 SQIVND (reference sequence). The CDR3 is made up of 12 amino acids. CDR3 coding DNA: TGTGCCAGTAGTATTGGGACACCTGAAGCTTTCTTT. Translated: CASSIGTPEAFF.

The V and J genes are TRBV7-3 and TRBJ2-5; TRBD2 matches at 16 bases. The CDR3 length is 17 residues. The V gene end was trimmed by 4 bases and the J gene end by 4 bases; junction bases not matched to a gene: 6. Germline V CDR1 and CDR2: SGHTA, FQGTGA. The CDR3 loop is CASSWGTSGRAGETQYF. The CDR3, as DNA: TGTGCCAGCAGCTGGGGGACTAGCGGGAGGGCCGGAGAGACCCAGTACTTC.

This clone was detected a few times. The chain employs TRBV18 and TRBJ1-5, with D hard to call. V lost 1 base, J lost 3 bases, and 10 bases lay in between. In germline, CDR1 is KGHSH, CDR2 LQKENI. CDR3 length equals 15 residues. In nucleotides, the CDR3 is TGTGCCAGCTCACCACGGGTGGCGGACAATCAGCCCCAGCATTTT. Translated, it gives CASSPRVADNQPQHF.

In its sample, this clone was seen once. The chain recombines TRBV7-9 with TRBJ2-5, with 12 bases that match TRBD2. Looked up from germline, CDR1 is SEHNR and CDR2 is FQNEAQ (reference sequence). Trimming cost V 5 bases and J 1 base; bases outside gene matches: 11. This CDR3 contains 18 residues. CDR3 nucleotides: TGTGCCAGCAGCATCGGACTAGCGGGACGGGGAGGCCAAGAGACCCAGTACTTC. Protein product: CASSIGLAGRGGQETQYF.

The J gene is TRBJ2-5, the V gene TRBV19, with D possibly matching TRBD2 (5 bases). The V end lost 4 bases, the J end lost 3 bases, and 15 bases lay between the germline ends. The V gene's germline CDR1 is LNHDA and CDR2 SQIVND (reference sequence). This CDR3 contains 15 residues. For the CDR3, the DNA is TGTGCCAGTAGTACACCCCTGGAGGCGGAAGAGACCCAGTACTTC. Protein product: CASSTPLEAEETQYF. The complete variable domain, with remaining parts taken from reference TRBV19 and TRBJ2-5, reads DGGITQSPKYLFRKEGQNVTLSCEQNLNHDAMYWYRQDPGQGLRLIYYSQIVNDFQKGDIAEGYSVSREKKESFPLTVTSAQKNPTAFYLCASSTPLEAEETQYFGPGTRLLVL.

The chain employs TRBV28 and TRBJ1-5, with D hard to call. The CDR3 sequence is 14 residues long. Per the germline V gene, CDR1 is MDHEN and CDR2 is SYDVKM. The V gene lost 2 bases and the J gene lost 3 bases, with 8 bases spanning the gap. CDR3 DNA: TGTGCCAGCAGTTTAAGCCAATCCAATCAGCCCCAGCATTTT. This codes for CASSLSQSNQPQHF.

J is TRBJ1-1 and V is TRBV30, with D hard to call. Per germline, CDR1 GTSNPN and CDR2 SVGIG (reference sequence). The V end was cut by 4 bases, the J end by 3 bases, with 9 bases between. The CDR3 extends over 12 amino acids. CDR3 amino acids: CAWTGLYTEAFF. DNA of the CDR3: TGTGCCTGGACAGGTCTCTACACTGAAGCTTTCTTT.